A selection of T cell receptor beta chains follows, all from one sample in a study of cytomegalovirus exposure and HLA in healthy donors. Sequencing was performed with immunoSEQ multiplex PCR; in TCRdb, only in-frame clones are kept and a portion is missing. This sample's table reports about 50,000 clones. The sequencing sample was made of PBMCs. These TCRs come from a man between 18 and 35 years old in good health and CMV-seropositive. Both conserved end residues are part of each CDR3. The D gene is left open where the match is weak.

cdr3_nt,cdr3_aa,v_call,j_call,d_call
TGCGCCAGCAGCCAAGGTCAGGTTGAAAATGAAAAACTGTTTTTT,CASSQGQVENEKLFF,TRBV4-1,TRBJ1-4,.
TGTGCCAGCACCCCTGATGGAGTGTATAGCAATCAGCCCCAGCATTTT,CASTPDGVYSNQPQHF,TRBV7-8,TRBJ1-5,.
TGTGCCAGCACCAGCAAGGAGGCAGGGGGATCCTACGAGCAGTACTTC,CASTSKEAGGSYEQYF,TRBV7-9,TRBJ2-7,TRBD1
TGCGCCAGCAGTTCAGCCCTACAGGGGGCCATCTATGGCTACACCTTC,CASSSALQGAIYGYTF,TRBV10-2,TRBJ1-2,TRBD1
TGTGCCAGCAGCTCCCAGGTGGGGGCTGATGGCTACACCTTC,CASSSQVGADGYTF,TRBV11-2,TRBJ1-2,.
TGTGCCAGCAGCTTAATGGACTCAGGAGGGTATGGCTACACCTTC,CASSLMDSGGYGYTF,TRBV7-9,TRBJ1-2,.
TGCAGCGTTCGGGATCCGGGCGCCGGGACAGGGTGGAGAGGCTACACCTTC,CSVRDPGAGTGWRGYTF,TRBV29-1,TRBJ1-2,TRBD1
TGTGCCAGCAGTTTTACAGGGGGAGGAGGAGAGACCCAGTACTTC,CASSFTGGGGETQYF,TRBV6-5,TRBJ2-5,TRBD1
TGTGCCAGCAGTTATGGACTAGCGGGGAACAATGAGCAGTTCTTC,CASSYGLAGNNEQFF,TRBV28,TRBJ2-1,TRBD2
TGTGCCTGTGGATTAGGGGGGAACACTGAAGCTTTCTTT,CACGLGGNTEAFF,TRBV30,TRBJ1-1,.
TGCGCCAGCAGCCAAGAGGGAGGAGATGGCTACACCTTC,CASSQEGGDGYTF,TRBV4-1,TRBJ1-2,.
TGTGCCAGCCGCTTTACTGGGGGGAATGAAAAACTGTTTTTT,CASRFTGGNEKLFF,TRBV27,TRBJ1-4,.
TGTGCCAGCACCCTATCGGGTTCCCTAGAAGCTTTCTTT,CASTLSGSLEAFF,TRBV2,TRBJ1-1,.
TGTGCCAGCAGTGAACTAGATAGCGGTGGGGAGACCCAGTACTTC,CASSELDSGGETQYF,TRBV6-1,TRBJ2-5,.
TGTGCCAGCAGCTTAAGACTAGCGGGAGGGCCGGGGGACAATGAGCAGTTCTTC,CASSLRLAGGPGDNEQFF,TRBV7-3,TRBJ2-1,TRBD2
TGTGCCAGCAGCCCAGGACAGGGTCTAGCCAAAAACATTCAGTACTTC,CASSPGQGLAKNIQYF,TRBV9,TRBJ2-4,TRBD1
TGCGCCAGCAGCCTCGGACTAGCGGGAGAGACCCAGTACTTC,CASSLGLAGETQYF,TRBV4-1,TRBJ2-5,TRBD2
TGCGCCAGCTCCCGTGGGGGGGGCCAAGAGACCCAGTACTTC,CASSRGGGQETQYF,TRBV5-1,TRBJ2-5,TRBD2
TGTGCCAGCTCACTTGGACAGGGGGCGCTTGAAAAACTGTTTTTT,CASSLGQGALEKLFF,TRBV18,TRBJ1-4,TRBD1
TGTGCCAGCAGCTTTAACAGGGGGGAGACCCAGTACTTC,CASSFNRGETQYF,TRBV11-2,TRBJ2-5,TRBD1
TGTGCCAGCAGTTCCACGGTCACAGGGGAAGAGACCCAGTACTTC,CASSSTVTGEETQYF,TRBV28,TRBJ2-5,TRBD1
TGTGCCAGTAGTAGGGGACAGGGGGCTGGCACCGGGGAGCTGTTTTTT,CASSRGQGAGTGELFF,TRBV19,TRBJ2-2,TRBD1
TGTGCCGGTGGGACAGGGATAGGAGAGACCCAGTACTTC,CAGGTGIGETQYF,TRBV7-7,TRBJ2-5,TRBD1
TGCGCCAGCAGCCCTCGGACTAGCGGGAGTAGTGATACGCAGTATTTT,CASSPRTSGSSDTQYF,TRBV4-1,TRBJ2-3,TRBD2
TGTGCTAGTGGTTATTCCAGGGAATACAATGAGCAGTTCTTC,CASGYSREYNEQFF,TRBV12-5,TRBJ2-1,.
TGTGCCAGCAGCTTCCCGAGCGGGCCTAGCACAGATACGCAGTATTTT,CASSFPSGPSTDTQYF,TRBV5-6,TRBJ2-3,.
TGTACCCTTAGCGGGAGCGGCCTTAATGAGCAGTTCTTC,CTLSGSGLNEQFF,TRBV6-1,TRBJ2-1,TRBD2
TGTGCCAGCAGTTCCCATTCCCCGGGAGCCTACGAGCAGTACTTC,CASSSHSPGAYEQYF,TRBV28,TRBJ2-7,.
TGTGCCGGAACACAGGGCAACTTTAACTATGGCTACACCTTC,CAGTQGNFNYGYTF,TRBV30,TRBJ1-2,.
TGTGCCAGTAGTATTGCCCGAACCCACAGGGAGTATCAGCCCCAGCATTTT,CASSIARTHREYQPQHF,TRBV19,TRBJ1-5,.
TGTGCCAGCGGAGACAGTCAAGAGACCCAGTACTTC,CASGDSQETQYF,TRBV9,TRBJ2-5,.
TGTGCCAGCAGAGAGACTAGCGGGGGGGCAGATACGCAGTATTTT,CASRETSGGADTQYF,TRBV6-1,TRBJ2-3,TRBD2
TGTGCCAGCTCGAAACTAGGGAATCAGCCCCAGCATTTT,CASSKLGNQPQHF,TRBV27,TRBJ1-5,.
TGTGCCAGCAGTCCGGGACTAGCGATCGCAGATACGCAGTATTTT,CASSPGLAIADTQYF,TRBV27,TRBJ2-3,TRBD2
TGTGCCAGCAGTTCGCCTGGGGACAATAATCAGCCCCAGCATTTT,CASSSPGDNNQPQHF,TRBV6-6,TRBJ1-5,.
TGCAGCGTTGGGGGACTAGCGGGGGACGAGCAGTACTTC,CSVGGLAGDEQYF,TRBV29-1,TRBJ2-7,TRBD2
TGTGCCAGCAGTACCGCGGGGGGCGCTGACTATGGCTACACCTTC,CASSTAGGADYGYTF,TRBV6-5,TRBJ1-2,.
TGTGCCAGCTCACCAAATCCTAGCGGGAGGTTCGACGAGCAGTACTTC,CASSPNPSGRFDEQYF,TRBV18,TRBJ2-7,TRBD2
TGTGCCAGCAGCCTCCGGGACTTAGCCTACGAGCAGTACTTC,CASSLRDLAYEQYF,TRBV11-2,TRBJ2-7,.
TGCGCCAGCAGTGATGATAGCGGGAACATCAGGAATGAGCAGTTCTTC,CASSDDSGNIRNEQFF,TRBV10-1,TRBJ2-1,TRBD2
TGCGCCAGCACTTCTACCCCCCTCGGTACAGGGGGCCAAGACAATGAGCAGTTCTTC,CASTSTPLGTGGQDNEQFF,TRBV5-1,TRBJ2-1,TRBD1
TGTGCCAGCAGTGAATGCCTAGCGGGAGAGTGTGAGCAGTTCTTC,CASSECLAGECEQFF,TRBV25-1,TRBJ2-1,TRBD2
TGTGCCAGCAGTTTGGTACAGGGGGTTAAGTACGAGCAGTACTTC,CASSLVQGVKYEQYF,TRBV28,TRBJ2-7,TRBD1
TGTGCCAGCAGCCCCATTAGGGGACAGGGGATTTCTGAGCAGTACTTC,CASSPIRGQGISEQYF,TRBV25-1,TRBJ2-7,TRBD1
TGCGCCAGCAGTGACCGCCCAGACACTGAAGCTTTCTTT,CASSDRPDTEAFF,TRBV10-1,TRBJ1-1,.
TGTGCCAGCAGCGTATTCAATCAGCCCCAGCATTTT,CASSVFNQPQHF,TRBV5-4,TRBJ1-5,.
TGCGCCAGCAGTGAGGCCTCGACAGGGGGCACTGAAGCTTTCTTT,CASSEASTGGTEAFF,TRBV10-1,TRBJ1-1,TRBD1
TGTGCCAGCAGCCCCCGGCAGACAGGGGCTAGCACAGATACGCAGTATTTT,CASSPRQTGASTDTQYF,TRBV7-9,TRBJ2-3,TRBD1
TGCAGCGTAAAACAGGGGGCTGATTCACCCCTCCACTTT,CSVKQGADSPLHF,TRBV29-1,TRBJ1-6,TRBD1
TGTGCCAGCAGCCTAGGGACAGGGGACTGGGGCAATGAGCAGTTCTTC,CASSLGTGDWGNEQFF,TRBV5-6,TRBJ2-1,TRBD1
TGCAGCGTTGAAGATTCAGAGGGCTACGAGCAGTACTTC,CSVEDSEGYEQYF,TRBV29-1,TRBJ2-7,.
TGTGCCAGCAGTTACGAGGGGGACTCCTACGAGCAGTACTTC,CASSYEGDSYEQYF,TRBV6-5,TRBJ2-7,.